One sample yielded the 31 T cell receptor beta chains listed below, sequenced in a study of identical twins. MiXCR was run by TCRdb on the 5' RACE reads, yielding one entry per CDR3 protein. The sample holds 500,000 or so distinct CDR3 sequences, under 25% seen once. The sample was also linked to a second study, of T cells expressing NK-cell markers.

Material for sequencing was CD4+ T cells sorted from blood. These receptors came from a woman between 18 and 29 years old in good health.

The chain joins TRBV5-6 to TRBJ2-1, with 7 positions matching TRBD2. CDR3 length: 15 amino acids. CDR1 and CDR2 from the germline V gene are SGHDT and YYEEEE. The junction had 15 bases not matched to a gene; V was cut back by 8 bases and J by 7 bases. The CDR3 DNA reads as TGTGCCAGGGGCCCCGGGGGGAGACTGGATAATGAGCAGTTCTTC. This encodes CARGPGGRLDNEQFF.

This clonotype was detected only a few times. This sequence joins TRBV12-3 or TRBV12-4 and TRBJ2-7; D uncertain. The length of the CDR3 is 15 residues. V lost 5 bases and J lost 0, with 14 bases in between. This CDR3 reads CASSPAGATSYEQYF. The DNA for the CDR3 is TGTGCCAGCAGTCCCGCCGGTGCTACCTCCTACGAGCAGTACTTC.

The chain combines TRBV6-1 with TRBJ2-5, with a weak D call TRBD2 (5 bases). The CDR3 consists of 13 residues. The germline V and J ends were trimmed by 6 bases and 5 bases, with 13 bases remaining between them. Germline values: CDR1 MNHNS, CDR2 SASEGT. CDR3 protein: CASRFPDSETQYF. The CDR3 DNA is TGTGCCAGCAGGTTTCCGGACTCGGAGACCCAGTACTTC.

This chain uses TRBV7-8 with TRBJ2-7, with D perhaps matching TRBD1 or TRBD2 (5 bases each). Germline V CDR1 and CDR2: SGHVS, FQNEAQ. This CDR3 has 15 residues. Deletions cut 2 bases from V and 1 base from J, with 12 bases between. DNA of the CDR3: TGTGCCAGCAGCTTAACGGGACGCCGTTCCTACGAGCAGTACTTC. This codes for CASSLTGRRSYEQYF.

There are a few counts of this clonotype. J is TRBJ1-3 and V is TRBV30, with D possibly being TRBD1 (5 bases). With 1 base removed from V and 0 bases from J, the gap between germline ends came to 22 bases. The CDR3 contains 19 residues. Germline V gives CDR1 GTSNPN, CDR2 SVGIG (reference sequence). Written as DNA, the CDR3 is TGTGCCTGGAGTGGAAACCGGCTCCGGGACGCCGGCTCTGGAAACACCATATATTTT. Translating it yields CAWSGNRLRDAGSGNTIYF.

The chain is built from TRBV6-1 and TRBJ2-2, with TRBD2 matching over 8 bases. Germline V lookup: CDR1 MNHNS, CDR2 SASEGT. The CDR3 has 12 residues. Germline trimming cut 6 bases from V and 8 bases from J; bases unmatched to any gene: 2. In nucleotides, the CDR3 is TGTGCCAGCAGGGAGCGGGAGGGGGAGCTGTTTTTT. Protein: CASREREGELFF.

The rearrangement links TRBV20-1 to TRBJ2-1, with 8 bases fitting TRBD2. V dropped 5 bases and J dropped 8; count of bases not matched to a gene: 14. CDR1 is DFQATT, CDR2 SNEGSKA, per germline (reference sequence). CDR3 length: 15 amino acids. The CDR3 DNA is TGCAGTGCTCCCTGGGGACTAGAATTGGGTGATGAGCAGTTCTTC. It encodes CSAPWGLELGDEQFF.

The chain links TRBV5-6 to TRBJ1-2; weak D call: TRBD1 (5 bases). The CDR3 loop spans 12 amino acids. Trimming shortened V by 3 bases and J by 7 bases, and 10 bases separated the two germline ends. Germline V lookup: CDR1 SGHDT, CDR2 YYEEEE. CDR3: CASSWGTGGYTF. CDR3 coding DNA: TGTGCCAGCAGCTGGGGGACCGGTGGCTACACCTTC.

V is TRBV12-3 or TRBV12-4 and J is TRBJ1-2; D is undetermined. The CDR3 has 8 residues. V lost 10 bases and J 3 bases, leaving 0 bases between the germline ends. CDR3 sequence: CANYGYTF. The CDR3 DNA is TGTGCCAACTATGGCTACACCTTC.

V usage is TRBV6-1 and J usage is TRBJ2-3, with TRBD1 matching 7 bases. This CDR3 is built from 14 residues. Germline values: CDR1 MNHNS, CDR2 SASEGT. V shed 8 bases and J 4 bases; nucleotides not matched to a gene: 9. The CDR3 here is CASGRGQSSDTQYF. CDR3 coding DNA: TGTGCCAGCGGAAGGGGACAGTCGTCAGATACGCAGTATTTT.

Only a few counts were recorded for this clonotype. The CDR3, as DNA: TGTGCCAGCAGTCTTCGAGCGGGACCTCCTCAAGAGACCCAGTACTTC. Translation: CASSLRAGPPQETQYF. The chain couples TRBV12-3 or TRBV12-4 to TRBJ2-5; 7 nucleotides line up with TRBD2. V was clipped by 5 bases and J by 2 bases; unmatched bases: 11. This CDR3 contains 16 residues.

This clonotype was counted only a few times. The J gene is TRBJ2-7, the V gene TRBV20-1; 7 nucleotides agree with TRBD2. This CDR3 has 15 residues. J was trimmed by 7 bases and V by 6 bases; bases with no gene match: 18. The V gene's germline CDR1 is DFQATT and CDR2 SNEGSKA (reference sequence). CDR3 bases: TGCAGTGCCCTGAGGACCCTAGCGGTGAATGAGGAGCAGTACTTC. Translating gives CSALRTLAVNEEQYF.

The chain employs TRBV18 and TRBJ2-7, with TRBD1 matching over 9 bases. The CDR3 runs 15 residues. Unmatched junction bases numbered 3, after V lost 3 bases and J lost 0 bases. Germline V gives CDR1 KGHSH, CDR2 LQKENI. The CDR3 sequence: CASSPRQGDSYEQYF. The CDR3 DNA is TGTGCCAGCTCACCCCGACAGGGGGACTCCTACGAGCAGTACTTC.

Only a few counts were recorded for this clonotype. This chain's CDR3 is CSARWGTGEQYF. In nucleotides, the CDR3 is TGCAGTGCTAGATGGGGGACGGGGGAGCAGTACTTC. The chain recombines TRBV20-1 with TRBJ2-7, with D perhaps given as TRBD1 or TRBD2 (5 bases each). CDR3 length: 12 residues. CDR1 and CDR2 from the germline V gene are DFQATT and SNEGSKA (reference sequence). The V gene lost 2 bases and the J gene lost 7 bases, with 12 bases spanning the gap.

This clonotype was counted only a few times. The V and J genes are TRBV5-1 and TRBJ1-1; possible D gene TRBD1, 6 bases. V shed 5 bases and J shed 0 bases, with 14 bases lying between them. The CDR3 spans 15 residues. The germline CDR1 and CDR2 sequences are SGHRS and YFSETQ. Here the CDR3 DNA reads TGCGCCAGCAGACTGGGGGGCGTCATGAACACTGAAGCTTTCTTT. It specifies CASRLGGVMNTEAFF.

This clonotype was found many times. The chain recombines TRBV5-1 with TRBJ1-1; D remains ambiguous. Trimming removed 0 bases at V and 0 bases at J, with 6 bases between. This CDR3 is 14 amino acids long. The germline gives CDR1 SGHRS, CDR2 YFSETQ. The CDR3 is CASSLGLMNTEAFF. CDR3 sequence (DNA): TGCGCCAGCAGCTTGGGACTGATGAACACTGAAGCTTTCTTT.

The gene calls are TRBV7-9 and TRBJ2-1, with TRBD2 matching over 12 bases. CDR3 size: 16 residues. J was trimmed by 5 bases and V by 3 bases; bases with no gene match: 5. Germline-derived CDR1 and CDR2 are SEHNR and FQNEAQ (reference sequence). The CDR3 region has the DNA TGTGCCAGCAGCTTCGGACTAGCGGGAATCGACAATGAGCAGTTCTTC. Its protein product is CASSFGLAGIDNEQFF. Filled out from reference TRBV7-9 and TRBJ2-1, the complete variable domain reads DTGVSQNPRHKITKRGQNVTFRCDPISEHNRLYWYRQTLGQGPEFLTYFQNEAQLEKSRLLSDRFSAERPKGSFSTLEIQRTEQGDSAMYLCASSFGLAGIDNEQFFGPGTRLTVL.

This clonotype was counted once. This chain connects TRBV2 to TRBJ1-5, with D tentatively TRBD1 (6 bases). The CDR3 runs to 14 residues. Trimming shortened V by 3 bases and J by 7 bases, and 13 bases separated the two germline ends. Germline V gene sequence: CDR1 SNHLY, CDR2 FYNNEI. The chain's CDR3 is CASSEGGGGQPQHF. CDR3 nucleotide sequence: TGTGCCAGCAGTGAGGGAGGGGGAGGACAGCCCCAGCATTTT. Based on the CDR3 plus reference TRBV2 and TRBJ1-5, the full variable domain is EPEVTQTPSHQVTQMGQEVILRCVPISNHLYFYWYRQILGQKVEFLVSFYNNEISEKSEIFDDQFSVERPDGSNFTLKIRSTKLEDSAMYFCASSEGGGGQPQHFGDGTRLSIL.

Written as DNA, the CDR3 is TGCAGTGCTAATTCGGTCGGAGCCGAAACCTATGGCTACACCTTC. This sequence encodes CSANSVGAETYGYTF. The J gene is TRBJ1-2, the V gene TRBV20-1; D is unresolved. Per the germline V gene, CDR1 is DFQATT and CDR2 is SNEGSKA (reference sequence). The germline V and J ends were trimmed by 4 bases and 4 bases, with 19 bases remaining between them. There are 15 residues in the CDR3.

This clonotype was detected only a few times. The V call is TRBV7-9, the J call TRBJ2-5; D remains ambiguous. Trimming took off 2 bases at V and 9 bases at J, with 10 bases between the two ends. The germline V gene has CDR1 SEHNR and CDR2 FQNEAQ (reference sequence). The CDR3 contains 12 residues. CDR3 protein: CASSLQYSPQYF. CDR3 DNA sequence: TGTGCCAGCAGCTTACAGTACTCGCCCCAGTACTTC.

This chain uses TRBV12-3 or TRBV12-4 with TRBJ2-3, with no clear D. This CDR3 region has 11 residues. The V end lost 6 bases, the J end lost 5 bases, and 6 bases lay between the germline ends. The CDR3, as DNA: TGTGCCAGCAGCCAACAAGATACGCAGTATTTT. This codes for CASSQQDTQYF.

CDR3 in DNA: TGCAGCGTCTTCCAGGGTCACGGCGAGCAGTACTTC. Translated, it gives CSVFQGHGEQYF. This chain joins TRBV29-1 and TRBJ2-7; D might be TRBD1 (5 bases). The germline V and J ends were trimmed by 6 bases and 6 bases, with 15 bases remaining between them. The germline V gene has CDR1 SQVTM and CDR2 ANQGSEA. CDR3 length: 12 amino acids.

V usage is TRBV3-1 and J usage is TRBJ1-1; D is possibly TRBD1 (5 bases). This CDR3 region has 12 residues. Deletions cut 2 bases from V and 5 bases from J, with 6 bases between. Germline assignment: CDR1 LGHDT and CDR2 YNNKEL (reference sequence). The DNA for the CDR3 is TGTGCCAGCAGCCAACGGGGGACTGAAGCTTTCTTT. Amino acid sequence: CASSQRGTEAFF.

V gene TRBV9 combines with J gene TRBJ1-3; 9 bases match TRBD1. Trimming removed 2 bases from V and 6 bases from J; junction bases left unmatched: 12. The CDR3 contains 17 residues. The V gene's germline CDR1 is SGDLS and CDR2 YYNGEE. In DNA form, the CDR3 reads TGTGCCAGCAGCGTTTCCGCCAGTCGGACAGGGGCAAACACCATATATTTT. Its translation: CASSVSASRTGANTIYF.

This clonotype was found a few times. The gene calls are TRBV5-1 and TRBJ2-5, with 11 positions matching TRBD2. The V gene end was trimmed by 4 bases and the J gene end by 8 bases; junction bases not matched to a gene: 7. CDR3 length equals 14 residues. Germline V gene sequence: CDR1 SGHRS, CDR2 YFSETQ. The CDR3 DNA follows: TGCGCCAGCAGCGTTAGCGGGGGGGGCGAAACCCAGTACTTC. Translated: CASSVSGGGETQYF.

This rearrangement joins TRBV20-1 to TRBJ2-3; 10 positions agree with TRBD2. J gave up 4 bases and V 4 bases, and 8 bases lay outside the gene matches. Per the germline V gene, CDR1 is DFQATT and CDR2 is SNEGSKA (reference sequence). This CDR3 comprises 15 residues. The CDR3: CSAIGASGGPDTQYF. The CDR3 region has the DNA TGCAGTGCTATTGGGGCTAGCGGGGGCCCAGATACGCAGTATTTT.

This chain connects TRBV6-2 or TRBV6-3 to TRBJ1-1; D remains unclear. The CDR3 runs 12 residues. Per germline, CDR1 MNHEY and CDR2 SVGEGT. V lost 8 bases and J 4 bases, leaving 11 bases between the germline ends. The CDR3 DNA reads as TGTGCCAGCCTCCGGGAGGCCACTGAAGCTTTCTTT. Its translation is CASLREATEAFF.

The V gene is TRBV27, the J gene TRBJ2-7; 7 nucleotides agree with TRBD1. The CDR3 has 15 amino acids. V was pared by 8 bases and J by 2 bases, with 12 bases of the junction left unmatched. Germline CDR1 MNHEY, CDR2 SMNVEV (reference sequence). CDR3 sequence (DNA): TGTGCCAGCCGGGATGGGACAGTCCCAACCTACGAGCAGTACTTC. Protein product: CASRDGTVPTYEQYF.

The chain has TRBV3-1 and TRBJ2-5, with D perhaps TRBD2 (6 bases). Trimming left V 10 bases short and J 7 bases short, with 16 bases between. Germline CDR1 reads LGHDT; CDR2 reads YNNKEL (reference sequence). CDR3 size: 12 residues. The CDR3 DNA follows: TGTGCCACGGAACTAGCCGAGGGGACCCAGTACTTC. This sequence encodes CATELAEGTQYF.

The rearrangement joins TRBV20-1 to TRBJ1-2; no reliable D call. The CDR3 spans 13 residues. Germline V gives CDR1 DFQATT, CDR2 SNEGSKA (reference sequence). Trimming pared 3 bases from V and 8 bases from J, leaving 16 bases between. The CDR3 nucleotides read TGCAGTGCTAGCTTTTACAAGGCGCAAGGCTACACCTTC. Translated: CSASFYKAQGYTF.

This clonotype was seen only a few times. The rearrangement uses TRBV7-9 and TRBJ2-3; perhaps TRBD2 as D (5 bases). Germline V CDR1 and CDR2: SEHNR, FQNEAQ (reference sequence). The ends were cut back, 1 base at V and 2 bases at J, with 7 bases in the middle. CDR3 length: 14 amino acids. CDR3 region: CASSLDLATDTQYF. DNA of the CDR3: TGTGCCAGCAGCTTAGATCTAGCCACAGATACGCAGTATTTT.